Listed below are T cell receptor beta chains from one sample, sequenced in a study of cytomegalovirus exposure and HLA in healthy donors. The repertoire was sequenced with immunoSEQ multiplex PCR; TCRdb's copy has only in-frame clones and lacks some. The table records some 130,000 clones, 76% of them present only once. The sequenced material came from PBMCs. Source of these receptors: a man aged 40-55 years in good health and CMV-seronegative. Each CDR3 is given with its conserved first and last residue. A D gene is named only where the DNA matches it firmly. For some rows the clone size is stated as once, few or many, or as a class when expanded; others skip it.

J: TRBJ1-5
size: .
V: TRBV19
D: .
CDR3: CASSITGSNQPQHF
DNA: TGTGCCAGTAGTATAACCGGTAGCAATCAGCCCCAGCATTTT

J: TRBJ2-7
size: .
V: TRBV5-1
D: TRBD1
CDR3: CASSLGGQWYEQYF
DNA: TGCGCCAGCAGCTTGGGGGGACAGTGGTACGAGCAGTACTTC

J: TRBJ1-6
size: .
V: TRBV7-2
D: TRBD1
CDR3: CASSDRQGLIPPLHF
DNA: TGTGCCAGCAGCGACCGACAGGGGCTCATACCACCCCTCCACTTT

J: TRBJ2-7
size: .
V: TRBV6-4
D: TRBD1
CDR3: CASSERTGSEQYF
DNA: TGTGCCAGCAGTGAGAGGACAGGGTCCGAGCAGTACTTC

J: TRBJ2-2
size: once
V: TRBV7-9
D: .
CDR3: CASRQVNTGELFF
DNA: TGTGCCAGCAGACAGGTCAACACCGGGGAGCTGTTTTTT

J: TRBJ2-7
size: .
V: TRBV7-9
D: TRBD2
CDR3: CASSPTWGGSSYEQYF
DNA: TGTGCCAGCAGCCCTACCTGGGGGGGAAGCTCCTACGAGCAGTACTTC

J: TRBJ2-5
size: .
V: TRBV29-1
D: TRBD2
CDR3: CSVQRGGGETQYF
DNA: TGCAGCGTTCAGCGGGGGGGCGGAGAGACCCAGTACTTC

J: TRBJ2-2
size: .
V: TRBV28
D: TRBD1
CDR3: CASVTGAKGELFF
DNA: TGTGCCAGTGTGACAGGGGCGAAGGGGGAGCTGTTTTTT

J: TRBJ1-5
size: .
V: TRBV11-2
D: TRBD1
CDR3: CASSLGGQGAQPQHF
DNA: TGTGCCAGCAGCTTAGGGGGGCAGGGGGCTCAGCCCCAGCATTTT

J: TRBJ2-7
size: .
V: TRBV9
D: .
CDR3: CASSVGSDQGAYEQYF
DNA: TGTGCCAGCAGCGTAGGTTCTGACCAAGGAGCCTACGAGCAGTACTTC

J: TRBJ1-2
size: once
V: TRBV19
D: TRBD1
CDR3: CASSPAGQGMRYTF
DNA: TGTGCCAGTAGCCCGGCGGGACAGGGGATGCGCTACACCTTC

J: TRBJ2-7
size: few
V: TRBV5-5
D: TRBD1
CDR3: CASSLSASGGSYEQYF
DNA: TGTGCCAGCAGCTTGTCCGCGTCAGGGGGCTCCTACGAGCAGTACTTC

J: TRBJ2-7
size: .
V: TRBV2
D: TRBD1
CDR3: CASSIRQGPHYEQYF
DNA: TGTGCCAGCAGTATACGACAGGGACCGCACTACGAGCAGTACTTC

J: TRBJ2-7
size: once
V: TRBV27
D: TRBD2
CDR3: CASSARLAGGYEQYF
DNA: TGTGCCAGCAGTGCCCGTCTAGCGGGGGGATACGAGCAGTACTTC

J: TRBJ1-6
size: .
V: TRBV11-3
D: .
CDR3: CASSLDLSGERNSPLHF
DNA: TGTGCCAGCAGCTTAGATCTATCAGGGGAACGTAATTCACCCCTCCACTTT

J: TRBJ1-5
size: .
V: TRBV6-5
D: .
CDR3: CASSYSTGSNQPQHF
DNA: TGTGCCAGCAGTTACTCGACGGGAAGCAATCAGCCCCAGCATTTT

J: TRBJ1-5
size: .
V: TRBV7-8
D: .
CDR3: CASSFPGGGQPQHF
DNA: TGTGCCAGCAGCTTCCCGGGGGGGGGTCAGCCCCAGCATTTT

J: TRBJ2-7
size: .
V: TRBV6-5
D: TRBD1
CDR3: CASRKNRGVYEQYF
DNA: TGTGCCAGCCGCAAAAACAGGGGGGTTTACGAGCAGTACTTC

J: TRBJ2-1
size: .
V: TRBV18
D: TRBD2
CDR3: CASSLRLAVAPEQFF
DNA: TGTGCCAGCTCACTCAGACTAGCGGTGGCCCCTGAGCAGTTCTTC

J: TRBJ2-3
size: .
V: TRBV14
D: .
CDR3: CASSPFGGRDTQYF
DNA: TGTGCCAGCAGCCCATTCGGCGGTAGAGATACGCAGTATTTT

J: TRBJ1-1
size: .
V: TRBV29-1
D: TRBD1
CDR3: CSVDWRGRRDTEAFF
DNA: TGCAGCGTTGATTGGAGGGGGCGCCGGGACACTGAAGCTTTCTTT

J: TRBJ1-2
size: .
V: TRBV6-5
D: .
CDR3: CASSYEGTGDGYTF
DNA: TGTGCCAGCAGTTACGAGGGAACTGGGGATGGCTACACCTTC

J: TRBJ2-7
size: .
V: TRBV10-3
D: TRBD1
CDR3: CAINSPGGDYEQYF
DNA: TGTGCCATCAATTCCCCAGGGGGCGATTACGAGCAGTACTTC

J: TRBJ2-3
size: .
V: TRBV9
D: TRBD2
CDR3: CASSVGLSGLSNTDTQYF
DNA: TGTGCCAGCAGCGTAGGACTTTCGGGACTATCGAACACAGATACGCAGTATTTT